This T cell receptor beta chain was documented in a study of T-cell reconstitution after alpha-beta-depleted transplantation in children. CDR1 MNHNS and CDR2 SASEGT come from the germline V gene. CDR3 size: 15 residues. The V and J ends lost 8 bases and 7 bases, in that order; junction bases with no gene match: 14. Unique molecular identifiers featured in how the TCRbeta library was prepared. TCRdb re-analysed the PCR reads in MiXCR, keeping a single row per CDR3 protein. Of roughly 180,000 distinct CDR3 sequences listed, 13% to 15% are singletons. V is TRBV6-1 and J is TRBJ2-1; 7 bases are shared with TRBD2. The receptor was isolated from a human donor who donated a stem cell graft to a child with acute lymphoblastic leukemia. Here the sequenced sample was PBMCs from the stem cell graft donor, taken from the stem cell graft. CDR3 DNA sequence: TGTGCCAGCCCGACGGTGGGGGGGAGGCGAAATGAGCAGTTCTTC. The encoded protein is CASPTVGGRRNEQFF.